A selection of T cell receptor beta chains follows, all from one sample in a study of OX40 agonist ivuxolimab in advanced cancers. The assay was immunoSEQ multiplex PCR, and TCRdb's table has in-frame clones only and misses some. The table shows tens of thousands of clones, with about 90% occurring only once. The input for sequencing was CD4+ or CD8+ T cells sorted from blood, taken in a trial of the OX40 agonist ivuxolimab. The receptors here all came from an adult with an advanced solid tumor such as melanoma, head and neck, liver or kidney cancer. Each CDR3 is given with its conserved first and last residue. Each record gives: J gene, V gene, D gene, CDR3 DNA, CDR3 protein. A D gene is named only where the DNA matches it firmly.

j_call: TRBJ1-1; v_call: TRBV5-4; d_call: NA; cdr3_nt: TGTGCCAGCAGCTTGGTGGCCGGTTTGAACACTGAAGCTTTCTTT; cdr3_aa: CASSLVAGLNTEAFF
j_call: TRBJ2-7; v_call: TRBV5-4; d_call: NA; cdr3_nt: TGTGCCAGCAGCTTCGGGGGGCTCTACGAGCAGTACTTC; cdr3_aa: CASSFGGLYEQYF
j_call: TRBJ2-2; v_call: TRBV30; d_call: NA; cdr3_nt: TGTGCCTGGAGTGTTCTTAGGTCCACCGGGGAGCTGTTTTTT; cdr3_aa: CAWSVLRSTGELFF
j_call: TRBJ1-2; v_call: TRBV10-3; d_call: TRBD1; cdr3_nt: TGTGCCATCAGTGACGCAGGGGGCGGAGGCTACACCTTC; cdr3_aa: CAISDAGGGGYTF
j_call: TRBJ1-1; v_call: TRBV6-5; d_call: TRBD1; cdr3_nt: TGTGCCAGTCGTCCGGGGACAGGGGCCTTCGCTGAAGCTTTCTTT; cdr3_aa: CASRPGTGAFAEAFF
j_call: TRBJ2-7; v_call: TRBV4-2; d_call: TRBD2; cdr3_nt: TGTGCCAGCAGCCAAGAACCAGGAGCGGGAGCCCTCGAGCAGTACTTC; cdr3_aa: CASSQEPGAGALEQYF
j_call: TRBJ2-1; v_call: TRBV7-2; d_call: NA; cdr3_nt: TGTGCCAGCAGCCCGTCCTGGGGTGAGCAGTTCTTC; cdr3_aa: CASSPSWGEQFF
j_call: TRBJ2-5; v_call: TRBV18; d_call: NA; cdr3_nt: TGTGCCAGCTCATCCTCGACCGGCCAAGAGACCCAGTACTTC; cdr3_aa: CASSSSTGQETQYF
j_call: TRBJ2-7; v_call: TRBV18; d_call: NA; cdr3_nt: TGTGCCAGCTCACCACCCTCGGGAAGCCTAGAGCAGTACTTC; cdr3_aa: CASSPPSGSLEQYF
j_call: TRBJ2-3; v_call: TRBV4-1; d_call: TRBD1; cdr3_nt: TGCGCCAGCAGCCAAGGACAGGGCCGAGATACGCAGTATTTT; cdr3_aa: CASSQGQGRDTQYF
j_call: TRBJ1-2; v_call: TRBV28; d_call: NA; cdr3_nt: TGTGCCAGCAGTTTATATTGGACAGCTAACTATGGCTACACCTTC; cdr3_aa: CASSLYWTANYGYTF